This TCR beta chain was sequenced in a study of blood T cell repertoires in COVID-19. Whole-study context: The United States, Italy and Spain provided the acute and convalescent COVID-19 samples. Sources were T cells, B-cell-depleted T cells, or PBMCs; the material itself was cDNA or gDNA.

Germline V gene data show CDR1 as MNHNS and CDR2 as SASEGT. The CDR3 consists of 15 residues. V was clipped by 5 bases and J by 4 bases, with 15 bases between them. Study processing details: Counts of nucleated cells, estimated from reference gene primer amplification, were obtained. Produced via immunoSEQ multiplex PCR; TCRdb's table is partial and in-frame only. The DNA was the basis for D and trimming; V, J and clone size are from that table. The sample carries some 230,000 clones, roughly 80% recorded once. The sample was peripheral blood. The TCR originated in a woman aged 55-75 years with acute or convalescent COVID-19. The genes are TRBV6-1 and TRBJ1-3; a weak D match, TRBD1 (6 bases). CDR3 sequence reads: CASSSGQFLGNTIYF. CDR3 nucleotides: TGTGCCAGCAGTTCAGGACAGTTCCTAGGAAACACCATATATTTT.